This T cell receptor beta chain was identified in a study of technical replicates of blood from a few donors. V was pared by 2 bases and J by 8 bases, with 9 bases between. The V gene's germline CDR1 is GTSNPN and CDR2 SVGIG (reference sequence). The CDR3 consists of 11 residues. Assay: immunoSEQ multiplex PCR; the TCRdb copy retains only in-frame clones and omits some. In the table there are roughly 85,000 clones, around 94% of which are singletons. This sequence was found in a human donor in good health. What was sequenced was T cells isolated from PBMCs. The chain joins TRBV30 to TRBJ1-2; D is possibly TRBD1 (5 bases). Written as DNA, the CDR3 is TGTGCCTGGAGTCCCGGGGGAGGCTACACCTTC. Amino acids: CAWSPGGGYTF.